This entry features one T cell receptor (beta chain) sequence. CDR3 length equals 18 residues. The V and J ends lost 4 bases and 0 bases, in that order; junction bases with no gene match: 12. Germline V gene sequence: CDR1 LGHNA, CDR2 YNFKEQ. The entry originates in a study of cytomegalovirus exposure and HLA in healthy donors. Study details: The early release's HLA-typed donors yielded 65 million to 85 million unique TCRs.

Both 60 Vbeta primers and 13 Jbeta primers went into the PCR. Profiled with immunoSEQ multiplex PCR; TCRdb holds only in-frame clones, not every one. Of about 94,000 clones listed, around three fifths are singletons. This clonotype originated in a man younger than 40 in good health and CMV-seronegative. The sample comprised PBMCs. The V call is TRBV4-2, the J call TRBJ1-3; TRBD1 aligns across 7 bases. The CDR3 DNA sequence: TGTGCCAGCAGCCCGCAGACAGGGTTGGGGCACTCTGGAAACACCATATATTTT. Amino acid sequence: CASSPQTGLGHSGNTIYF.